A selection of T cell receptor beta chains follows, all from one sample in a study of T cell responses to AZD1222 COVID-19 vaccine. Here immunoSEQ multiplex PCR was the method, and the copy in TCRdb shows in-frame clones only, minus some. The table lists tens of thousands of clones, around four fifths of them singletons. Material: peripheral blood, obtained 28 days after the second AZD1222 dose. The receptors derive from an adult who received the AZD1222 COVID-19 vaccine. CDR3s include the opening cysteine and the closing phenylalanine or tryptophan. The order of the fields is J gene, V gene, CDR3 protein.

>TRBJ1-1|TRBV5-1
CASSLFRGRFTEAFF
>TRBJ1-1|TRBV6-2/TRBV6-3
CASSYPYTEAFF
>TRBJ1-5|TRBV19
CASSPGQGVGQPQHF
>TRBJ1-5|TRBV2
CASSVQGQTQPQHF
>TRBJ1-3|TRBV7-6
CASSFLDSSGNTIYF
>TRBJ2-2|TRBV7-2
CASSHGGPGELFF
>TRBJ2-2|TRBV19
CASSLILMGGTGELFF
>TRBJ1-4|TRBV5-4
CASSLDGLEKLFF
>TRBJ2-5|TRBV7-9
CASSLRAGETQYF
>TRBJ1-2|TRBV28
CASSFSDRLGYGYTF
>TRBJ1-2|TRBV2
CASSVGLGDGYTF
>TRBJ2-1|TRBV6-2/TRBV6-3
CASSGLAGAFNEQFF
>TRBJ1-6|TRBV6-5
CASLIPDRVASPLHF
>TRBJ1-1|TRBV6-5
CASSYEGLTEAFF
>TRBJ1-2|TRBV20-1
CSALQGGYTF
>TRBJ2-7|TRBV5-8
CASSRDSGTQPSSYEQYF
>TRBJ1-5|TRBV4-3
CASSQAPRQGSNQPQHF
>TRBJ2-7|TRBV4-1
CASSQGWGAKGYEQYF
>TRBJ1-3|TRBV5-4
CASSPGGLSGNTIYF
>TRBJ1-6|TRBV6-5
CASSFSSYNSPLHF
>TRBJ1-2|TRBV6-5
CASRKQGGPNYGYTF
>TRBJ2-5|TRBV5-1
CASSVNTGGAETQYF
>TRBJ1-1|TRBV5-1
CASKGGFRGNTEAFF
>TRBJ1-5|TRBV4-1
CASSQAHRDRGGQPQHF
>TRBJ1-4|TRBV7-9
CASSQTGLNEKLFF
>TRBJ2-7|TRBV11-2
CASSPHVAYEQYF
>TRBJ1-1|TRBV18
CASSPGTENNEAFF
>TRBJ1-2|TRBV28
CASSFPSRGNGYTF
>TRBJ1-2|TRBV20-1
CSARTGYTF
>TRBJ1-6|TRBV5-1
CASSLGNSPLHF
>TRBJ2-1|TRBV9
CASSPDVGGGNEQFF
>TRBJ2-3|TRBV5-1
CASSYGQGTDTQYF
>TRBJ2-5|TRBV4-1
CASSQVTAVKTQYF
>TRBJ1-1|TRBV18
CASSPRAGGKNTEAFF
>TRBJ2-1|TRBV7-2
CASSITLDHEQFF
>TRBJ2-3|TRBV6-4
CASMGFPSADTQYF
>TRBJ1-5|TRBV6-6
CASAQAHNQPQHF
>TRBJ1-1|TRBV3-1/TRBV3-2
CASSPQGDHTEAFF
>TRBJ1-2|TRBV2
CASSPGKEGYTF